Listed below are T cell receptor beta chains from one sample, sequenced in a study of T cell repertoires in cytomegalovirus infection. TCRdb processed the reads anew with MiXCR; each CDR3 protein has one entry. The table records some 350,000 distinct CDR3 sequences, 18% of them present only once. The sequenced sample was PBMCs. The source of these receptors is a human donor in good health (CMV status not recorded). Some clones in this sample may be carry-over from other donors' samples. Both conserved end residues are part of each CDR3. D genes are given only for firm matches. Size values are once, few and many counts, or a class for expanded clones, and some rows have none.

J gene	V gene	D gene	clone size	CDR3 protein	CDR3 DNA
TRBJ1-2	TRBV5-1	TRBD1	-	CASTIRTGEDYGYTF	TGCGCCAGTACCATTCGGACAGGGGAAGACTATGGCTACACCTTC
TRBJ1-5	TRBV7-2	-	many	CASSLDGQPQHF	TGTGCCAGCAGCTTAGACGGTCAGCCCCAGCATTTT
TRBJ2-1	TRBV11-2	TRBD2	-	CASSLDQAGRSLF	TGTGCCAGCAGCTTAGATCAAGCGGGAAGGTCTCTCTTC
TRBJ2-6	TRBV7-9	-	few	CASSLLGRWSGANVLTF	TGTGCCAGCAGCTTACTCGGCAGGTGGTCTGGGGCCAACGTCCTGACTTTC
TRBJ2-2	TRBV12-3/TRBV12-4	-	many	CASSRRRSNTGELFF	TGTGCCAGCAGTAGACGTAGATCGAACACCGGGGAGCTGTTTTTT
TRBJ1-6	TRBV7-2	-	many	CASGFPDSPLHF	TGTGCCAGTGGGTTTCCGGATTCACCCCTCCACTTT
TRBJ2-5	TRBV23-1	-	few	CASSQSRGPWEETQYF	TGCGCCAGCAGTCAATCCCGGGGCCCGTGGGAGGAGACCCAGTACTTC
TRBJ2-7	TRBV27	-	-	CASSPREGFAYEQYF	TGTGCCAGCAGTCCACGGGAAGGGTTTGCCTACGAGCAGTACTTC
TRBJ2-7	TRBV5-5	-	many	CASSLAGHLYEQYF	TGTGCCAGCAGCTTGGCGGGACATCTCTACGAGCAGTACTTC
TRBJ1-1	TRBV28	-	many	CASTKGTVGTEAFF	TGTGCCAGCACCAAGGGGACTGTTGGTACTGAAGCTTTCTTT
TRBJ1-1	TRBV20-1	-	-	CSALGGGRTEAFF	TGCAGTGCTCTGGGGGGTGGGCGCACTGAAGCTTTCTTT
TRBJ2-1	TRBV11-2	-	few	CASSTGLDNEQFF	TGTGCCAGCAGCACCGGACTTGACAATGAGCAGTTCTTC
TRBJ2-7	TRBV18	-	few	CASSLGPTDDEQYF	TGTGCCAGCTCACTGGGGCCTACAGATGACGAGCAGTACTTC
TRBJ1-3	TRBV29-1	-	few	CSVEAGRSHKDGNTIYF	TGCAGCGTTGAGGCAGGCCGGTCCCATAAGGACGGAAACACCATATATTTT
TRBJ2-4	TRBV29-1	-	few	CSVERGGYQYF	TGCAGCGTTGAAAGGGGCGGCTACCAGTACTTC
TRBJ1-6	TRBV4-1	-	many	CASSQSGAGVYNSPLHF	TGCGCCAGCAGCCAAAGCGGGGCAGGAGTTTATAATTCACCCCTCCACTTT
TRBJ2-3	TRBV20-1	TRBD2	few	CSARESPGLAVTDTQYF	TGCAGTGCTAGAGAGAGCCCGGGACTAGCGGTGACAGATACGCAGTATTTT
TRBJ2-6	TRBV29-1	-	-	CSVETGANVLTF	TGCAGCGTCGAGACCGGGGCCAACGTCCTGACTTTC
TRBJ2-1	TRBV29-1	TRBD2	-	CSAGLAGAEEQFF	TGCAGCGCCGGACTAGCGGGAGCGGAAGAGCAGTTCTTC
TRBJ1-2	TRBV4-3	-	few	CASSQDLAVGSPTYGYTF	TGCGCCAGCAGCCAAGATTTGGCGGTCGGGAGCCCCACTTATGGCTACACCTTC
TRBJ2-7	TRBV7-2	-	many	CASSLLAGEQYF	TGTGCCAGCAGCTTATTGGCCGGGGAGCAGTACTTC
TRBJ2-3	TRBV7-2	-	many	CASSFGYSTDTQYF	TGTGCCAGCAGCTTTGGATACAGCACAGATACGCAGTATTTT
TRBJ1-1	TRBV20-1	-	-	CSARVKLGNTEAFF	TGCAGTGCTAGAGTCAAGCTCGGAAACACTGAAGCTTTCTTT
TRBJ2-2	TRBV12-3/TRBV12-4	TRBD2	many	CASMLAGSTGELFF	TGTGCCAGCATGTTAGCGGGGAGCACCGGGGAGCTGTTTTTT
TRBJ1-6	TRBV5-1	-	-	CASSTRDPYNSPLPF	TGCGCCAGCAGCACGCGGGACCCTTATAATTCACCCCTCCCCTTT
TRBJ1-2	TRBV5-4	TRBD1	few	CASSLTGEGNYGYTF	TGTGCCAGCAGCTTGACAGGGGAGGGTAACTATGGCTACACCTTC
TRBJ2-5	TRBV7-2	-	many	CASRQGGQETQYF	TGTGCCAGCAGACAGGGAGGTCAAGAGACCCAGTACTTC
TRBJ2-1	TRBV28	TRBD2	-	CASIAGGPENYEQFF	TGTGCCAGCATTGCGGGAGGACCCGAGAATTATGAGCAGTTCTTC
TRBJ1-3	TRBV7-2	-	few	CAIGQTIGNTIYF	TGTGCCATTGGACAGACCATTGGAAACACCATATATTTT
TRBJ2-1	TRBV10-2	TRBD2	many	CASSGLAGESYNEQFF	TGCGCCAGCAGTGGTCTAGCGGGTGAGTCCTACAATGAGCAGTTCTTC
TRBJ1-3	TRBV20-1	-	-	CSARDWRGSGNTIYF	TGCAGTGCTAGAGATTGGCGGGGCTCGGGAAACACCATATATTTT
TRBJ2-1	TRBV2	TRBD2	-	CASQRGAGYNEQVF	TGTGCCAGCCAGCGGGGGGCCGGCTACAATGAGCAGGTCTTC
TRBJ2-7	TRBV29-1	TRBD2	-	CSVGRLAGTYEQYF	TGCAGCGTTGGAAGGCTAGCGGGGACCTACGAGCAGTACTTC
TRBJ2-7	TRBV6-6	-	-	CASSLAMAGYEQYF	TGTGCCAGCAGCTTAGCGATGGCGGGGTACGAGCAGTACTTC
TRBJ2-1	TRBV10-3	TRBD1	-	CAISGTGTYNEQFF	TGTGCCATCAGCGGGACAGGAACATACAATGAGCAGTTCTTC
TRBJ1-2	TRBV6-5	-	few	CASSYYQGRGYTF	TGTGCCAGCAGTTACTATCAGGGAAGAGGCTACACCTTC
TRBJ2-1	TRBV7-2	-	many	CASSPGLEYNEQFF	TGTGCCAGCAGCCCGGGACTCGAGTACAATGAGCAGTTCTTC
TRBJ2-7	TRBV11-2	TRBD2	-	CASSLRLAELGIYEQYF	TGTGCCAGCAGCTTAAGGCTAGCGGAGTTGGGGATCTACGAGCAGTACTTC
TRBJ2-3	TRBV20-1	-	many	CSAREPDATDTQYF	TGCAGTGCTAGAGAACCGGATGCTACAGATACGCAGTATTTT
TRBJ2-7	TRBV6-4	-	many	CASSDSTPVSWGCEQYF	TGTGCCAGCAGTGACTCGACTCCGGTGTCGTGGGGTTGCGAGCAGTACTTC
TRBJ2-7	TRBV20-1	-	few	CAGRGRIYEQYF	TGCGCCGGGCGGGGCCGAATTTACGAGCAGTACTTC
TRBJ1-1	TRBV20-1	-	-	CSAGQGSSEAFF	TGCAGCGCCGGGCAGGGCAGCTCTGAAGCTTTCTTT
TRBJ2-1	TRBV12-3/TRBV12-4	TRBD2	few	CASSTRTSGGYNEQFF	TGTGCCAGCAGTACGAGGACTAGCGGGGGTTACAATGAGCAGTTCTTC
TRBJ1-5	TRBV4-1	-	many	CASRSIQGPNQPQHF	TGCGCCAGCAGATCGATACAGGGACCAAATCAGCCCCAGCATTTT
TRBJ2-7	TRBV19	TRBD2	-	CASSILASGPYEQYF	TGTGCCAGTAGTATTTTGGCTAGCGGGCCCTACGAGCAGTACTTC
TRBJ2-5	TRBV6-1	TRBD2	few	CASSPPLGGRGRPKETQYF	TGTGCCAGCAGTCCTCCTCTGGGCGGGCGCGGGAGGCCCAAAGAGACCCAGTACTTC
TRBJ1-6	TRBV5-1	-	few	CASSLMSQAGNSPLHF	TGCGCCAGCAGCTTGATGTCTCAGGCGGGCAATTCACCCCTCCACTTT
TRBJ1-2	TRBV6-6	-	-	CASSYLGRGYGYTF	TGTGCCAGCAGTTACTTGGGACGCGGCTATGGCTACACCTTC
TRBJ2-7	TRBV20-1	-	few	CSAREGFSSYEQYF	TGCAGTGCCAGGGAAGGTTTTAGCTCCTACGAGCAGTACTTC
TRBJ2-3	TRBV23-1	TRBD1	-	CASSEGARSDTQYF	TGCGCCAGCAGCGAGGGGGCCCGTTCAGATACGCAGTATTTT
TRBJ1-1	TRBV7-8	-	many	CASSLALQGTTEAFF	TGTGCCAGCAGCTTAGCGTTACAGGGTACCACTGAAGCTTTCTTT
TRBJ1-1	TRBV7-2	-	many	CASSWGISGTEAFF	TGTGCCAGCAGCTGGGGGATCTCTGGCACTGAAGCTTTCTTT
TRBJ1-1	TRBV5-1	TRBD1	once	CASSFGPSGGTEAFF	TGCGCCAGCAGCTTCGGACCCTCAGGGGGCACTGAAGCTTTCTTT
TRBJ2-2	TRBV19	-	few	CASIRGNAGELFF	TGTGCCAGTATTAGGGGGAACGCCGGGGAGCTGTTTTTT
TRBJ2-3	TRBV7-6	TRBD2	many	CASSSPGLAGGPTDTQYF	TGTGCCAGCAGCTCGCCCGGGCTAGCGGGGGGGCCGACAGATACGCAGTATTTT
TRBJ1-1	TRBV11-1	-	-	CASAPRGSTEAFF	TGTGCCAGCGCCCCTCGAGGGTCGACTGAAGCTTTCTTT
TRBJ1-5	TRBV6-4	-	few	CASSDQGPGNQPQHF	TGTGCCAGCAGTGATCAGGGGCCCGGCAATCAGCCCCAGCATTTT
TRBJ2-3	TRBV2	TRBD2	few	CASSALWGLAGDTQYF	TGTGCCAGCAGTGCCTTGTGGGGACTAGCGGGGGATACGCAGTATTTT
TRBJ2-3	TRBV20-1	TRBD2	few	CSAREPGLAGRSSPPDTQYF	TGCAGTGCTAGAGAACCGGGACTAGCGGGAAGGTCAAGTCCCCCAGATACGCAGTATTTT